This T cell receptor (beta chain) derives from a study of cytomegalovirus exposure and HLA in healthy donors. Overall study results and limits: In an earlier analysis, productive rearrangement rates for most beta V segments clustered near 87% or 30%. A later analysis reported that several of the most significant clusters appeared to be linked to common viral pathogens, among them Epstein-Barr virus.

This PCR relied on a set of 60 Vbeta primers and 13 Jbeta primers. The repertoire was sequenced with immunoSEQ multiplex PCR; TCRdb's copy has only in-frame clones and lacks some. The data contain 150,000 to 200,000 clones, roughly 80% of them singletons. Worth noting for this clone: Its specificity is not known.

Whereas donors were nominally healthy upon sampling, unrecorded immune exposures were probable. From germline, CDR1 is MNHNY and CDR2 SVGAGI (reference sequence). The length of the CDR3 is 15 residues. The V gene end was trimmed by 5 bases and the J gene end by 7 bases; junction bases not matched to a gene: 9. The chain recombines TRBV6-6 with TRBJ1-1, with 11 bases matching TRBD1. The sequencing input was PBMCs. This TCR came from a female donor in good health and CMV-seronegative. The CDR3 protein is CASSHPGQGAGEAFF. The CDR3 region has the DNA TGTGCCAGCAGTCATCCCGGACAGGGGGCGGGTGAAGCTTTCTTT.